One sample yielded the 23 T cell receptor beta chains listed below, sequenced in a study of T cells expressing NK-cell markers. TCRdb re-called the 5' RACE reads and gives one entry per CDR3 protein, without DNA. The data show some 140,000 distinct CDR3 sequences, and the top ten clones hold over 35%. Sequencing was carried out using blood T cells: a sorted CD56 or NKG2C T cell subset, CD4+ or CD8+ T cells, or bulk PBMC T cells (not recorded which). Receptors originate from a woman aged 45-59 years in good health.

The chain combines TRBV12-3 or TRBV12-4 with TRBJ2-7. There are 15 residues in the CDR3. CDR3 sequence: CASSHGLDLTYEQYF.

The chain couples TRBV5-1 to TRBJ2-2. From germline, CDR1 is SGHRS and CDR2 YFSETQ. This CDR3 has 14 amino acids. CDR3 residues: CASKIGQTAGELFF. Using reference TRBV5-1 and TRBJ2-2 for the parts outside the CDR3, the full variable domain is KAGVTQTPRYLIKTRGQQVTLSCSPISGHRSVSWYQQTPGQGLQFLFEYFSETQRNKGNFPGRFSGRQFSNSRSEMNVSTLELGDSALYLCASKIGQTAGELFFGEGSRLTVL.

CDR3: CASSLSEMAGLADTQYF. V usage is TRBV27 and J usage is TRBJ2-3; lacking DNA, the TRBD2 call made by TCRdb goes unchecked. Per germline, CDR1 MNHEY and CDR2 SMNVEV (reference sequence). This CDR3 is 17 amino acids long.

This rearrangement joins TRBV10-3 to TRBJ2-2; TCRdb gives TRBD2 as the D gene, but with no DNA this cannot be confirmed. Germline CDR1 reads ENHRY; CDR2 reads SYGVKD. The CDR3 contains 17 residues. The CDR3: CAISEPSLREEDGELFF.

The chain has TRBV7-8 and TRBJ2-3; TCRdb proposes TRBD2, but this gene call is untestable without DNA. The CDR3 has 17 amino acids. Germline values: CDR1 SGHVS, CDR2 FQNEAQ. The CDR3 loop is CASSLGVSLRETDTQYF.

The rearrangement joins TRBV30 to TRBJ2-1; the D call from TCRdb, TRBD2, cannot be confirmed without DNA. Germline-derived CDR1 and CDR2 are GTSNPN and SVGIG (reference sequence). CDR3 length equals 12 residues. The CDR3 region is CAWTPSGLELFF.

The CDR3 region is CASSQDRGPYGYTF. The rearrangement uses TRBV4-1 and TRBJ1-2; the D call from TCRdb, TRBD1, cannot be confirmed without DNA. This CDR3 region has 14 residues. From germline, CDR1 is MGHRA and CDR2 YSYEKL.

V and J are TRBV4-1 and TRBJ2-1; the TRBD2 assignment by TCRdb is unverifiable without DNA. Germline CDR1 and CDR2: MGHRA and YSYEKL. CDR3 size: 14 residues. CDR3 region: CASSQVGTDNEQFF.

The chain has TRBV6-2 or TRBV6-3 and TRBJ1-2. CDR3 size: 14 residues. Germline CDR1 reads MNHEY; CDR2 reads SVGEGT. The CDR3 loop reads CASRAAGALYGYTF.

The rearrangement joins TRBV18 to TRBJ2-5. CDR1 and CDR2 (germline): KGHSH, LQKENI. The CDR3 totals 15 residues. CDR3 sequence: CASSPSEKIQETQYF.

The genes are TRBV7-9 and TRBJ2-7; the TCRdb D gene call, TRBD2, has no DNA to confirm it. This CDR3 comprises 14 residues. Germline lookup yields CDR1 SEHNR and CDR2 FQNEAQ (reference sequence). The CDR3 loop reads CASSSEEGEYEQYF.

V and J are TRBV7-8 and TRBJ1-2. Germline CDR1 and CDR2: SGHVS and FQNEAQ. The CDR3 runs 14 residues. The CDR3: CASTPRGPNYGYTF.

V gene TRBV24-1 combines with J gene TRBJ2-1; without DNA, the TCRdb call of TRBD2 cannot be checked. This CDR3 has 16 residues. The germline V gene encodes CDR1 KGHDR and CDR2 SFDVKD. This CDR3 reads CATSGVPGLAGGEQFF.

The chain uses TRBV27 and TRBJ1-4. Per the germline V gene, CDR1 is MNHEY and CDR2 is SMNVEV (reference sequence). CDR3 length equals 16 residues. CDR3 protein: CASSLYGPGRSEKLFF.

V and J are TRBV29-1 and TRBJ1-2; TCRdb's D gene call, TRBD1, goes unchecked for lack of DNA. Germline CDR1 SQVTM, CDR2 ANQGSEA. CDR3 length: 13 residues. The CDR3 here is CSVPPGRSYGYTF.

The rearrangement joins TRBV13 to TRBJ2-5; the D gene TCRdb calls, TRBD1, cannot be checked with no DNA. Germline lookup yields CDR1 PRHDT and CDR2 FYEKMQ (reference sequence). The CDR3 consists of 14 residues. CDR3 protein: CASSDGQAQETQYF.

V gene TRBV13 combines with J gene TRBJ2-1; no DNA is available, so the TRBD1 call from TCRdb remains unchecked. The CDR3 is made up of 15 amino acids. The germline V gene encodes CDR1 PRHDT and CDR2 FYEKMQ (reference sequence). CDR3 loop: CASSLAQGIYNEQFF.

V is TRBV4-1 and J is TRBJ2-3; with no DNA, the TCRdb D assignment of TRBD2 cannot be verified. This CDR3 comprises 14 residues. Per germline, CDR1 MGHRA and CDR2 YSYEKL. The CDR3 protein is CASIAGVGTDTQYF.

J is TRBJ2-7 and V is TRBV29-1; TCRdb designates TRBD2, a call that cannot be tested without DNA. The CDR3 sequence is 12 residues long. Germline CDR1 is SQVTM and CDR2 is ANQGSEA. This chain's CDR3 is CSATGTSSEQYF.

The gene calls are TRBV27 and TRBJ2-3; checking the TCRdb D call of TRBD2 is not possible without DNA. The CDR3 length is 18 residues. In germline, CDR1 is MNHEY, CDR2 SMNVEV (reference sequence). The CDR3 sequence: CASSLVGSAGGSTDTQYF.

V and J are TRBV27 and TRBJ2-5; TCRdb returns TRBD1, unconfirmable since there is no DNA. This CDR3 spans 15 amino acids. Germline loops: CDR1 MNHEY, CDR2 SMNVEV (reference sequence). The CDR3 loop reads CASSSPGTGLETQYF.

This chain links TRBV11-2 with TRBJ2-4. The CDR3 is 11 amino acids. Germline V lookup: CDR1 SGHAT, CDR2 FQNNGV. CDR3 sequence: CASSLSDIQYF.

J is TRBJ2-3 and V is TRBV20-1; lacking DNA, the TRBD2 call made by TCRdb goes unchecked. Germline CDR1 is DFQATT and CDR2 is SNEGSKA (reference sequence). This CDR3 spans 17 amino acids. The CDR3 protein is CSANSIPDSGSTDTQYF.